The following is a T cell receptor (beta chain) sequence with its context. What antigen it recognizes has not been identified. It has no much larger one-base neighbor in the sample; base qualities were not kept. This entry comes from a study of blood T cell repertoires in COVID-19 (dated by TCRdb to the early 2020s). Notes on the research overall: Samples covering the acute and convalescent phases of COVID-19 were provided by collaborators in the United States, Italy and Spain. The prospective study material was composed of cDNA or gDNA derived from T cells, B-cell-depleted T cells, or PBMCs. Subjects who had been exposed to COVID-19, were actively infected with it, or had recovered from it provided the deeply sampled blood TCRbeta repertoires that made up the dataset. The repertoires were made available in a free public database intended to serve as a resource for research on the immune response to SARS-CoV-2. Samples were obtained from the ongoing ImmuneRACE study (first 160 participants) and from 1,254 subjects provided by 6 global collaborators. A de-identified subject ID, COVID-19 status, age in years and sex were almost always included in the sample metadata. Where HLA class I and class II types were available, the types were taken from metadata supplied by the sample provider, not from assay-based typing.

The paper as a whole reports these results and caveats: The amount of clinical and demographic metadata varied by source and participant and was provided uncurated.

Measured from the cysteine to the phenylalanine, the CDR3 is 14 residues long. Only CDR3 DNA is held: 42 bases, read in frame from base 1. V sheds 7 bases and J sheds 4 bases, leaving 16 bases between their ends. Sequences MNHEY (CDR1) and SVGAGI (CDR2) are obtained from the germline V gene. TCRbeta CDR3 regions were amplified from genomic DNA by means of the immunoSEQ Assay, a bias-controlled multiplex PCR. In the paper's pipeline: The number of nucleated cells in each sample was estimated by amplification of reference gene primers within the assay. To quantify the absolute abundance of each unique TCRbeta CDR3 rearrangement, sequence reads were collapsed and filtered. For each sample, productive Simpson clonality was calculated as the square root of Simpson's diversity index across productive rearrangements. The immuneACCESS repertoire file appears here via TCRdb, limited to in-frame rearrangements. These files lack a portion of the clones; in checked studies, under half of the deficit traces to unresolved V genes, and the cause of the others is not known. The DNA gave D and trimming, while V, J and clone size come from that table. This sample holds about 84,000 clones; about four fifths were observed only once. The ten largest clonotypes hold around a sixth of the sample.

Whole blood was collected in K2EDTA tubes by collaborating institutions according to the institutions' own protocols. Collaborator samples were shipped for TCRbeta analysis as frozen whole blood, isolated PBMCs, or DNA extracted from either sample type. The sequenced sample was peripheral blood. The chain couples TRBV6-5 to TRBJ1-1, with the D gene call left open. This receptor was obtained from an elderly woman with acute or convalescent COVID-19. The sequenced DNA is TGTGCCAGCACCCGGTCCTGGGCCCTCACTGAAGCTTTCTTT. The translation is CASTRSWALTEAFF.